The clone carrying this T cell receptor (beta chain) has a single count. The antigen is not known. Measured with immunoSEQ multiplex PCR; TCRdb has only the in-frame clones, and not every one. The table records some 40,000 clones, around 75% of them present only once. The sample comes from a study of a mutant IDH1 vaccine in newly diagnosed glioma. Whole-study context: Onset of vaccination occurred 4-6 weeks following radiotherapy alone, or with temozolomide cycles. Treated patients, about 60% male and 37.5% female, averaged about 40 years of age. Standard pretreatment was either radiotherapy, temozolomide, or, for most, radiochemotherapy with temozolomide.

V was cut by 1 base and J by 0 bases, with 6 bases left in between. Looked up from germline, CDR1 is SGHVS and CDR2 is FNYEAQ. This CDR3 is built from 14 residues. Noted time point: week 47, end of study. Alongside topical imiquimod, each dose of vaccine comprised 300 ug of mutant IDH1 20-mer peptide. Each donor presented with a new WHO grade 3 or 4 astrocytoma that tested IDH1-mutant and showed ATRX loss. Sequencing used PBMCs, obtained from a glioma patient whose treatment included an IDH1 peptide vaccine. The chain joins TRBV7-6 to TRBJ1-1; no reliable D call. The TCR originated in a man between 40 and 49 years old with glioma. Here the CDR3 DNA reads TGTGCCAGCAGCTTAGGTCCGGTGAACACTGAAGCTTTCTTT. Translated, it gives CASSLGPVNTEAFF.